This T cell receptor beta chain appears in the sequencing data of a study of blood T cells in healthy people across ages. Findings of the study overall: Age brought a roughly linear fall in TCR beta diversity measured per million T cells.

For the second PCR, which ran for about 6 to 11 cycles, a sample-barcoded 5' primer and a J-beta primer mix were used. MiXCR was run by TCRdb on the 5' RACE reads, yielding one entry per CDR3 protein. This table has about 400,000 distinct CDR3 sequences, approximately 47% appearing once. Germline CDR1 MDHEN, CDR2 SYDVKM. The CDR3 has 12 residues. Trimming removed 4 bases from V and 13 bases from J, with 16 bases in between. Each donor was a healthy Caucasian individual from Russia, aged about 6 to 95. Comments on this clonotype: What it binds is unknown.

The receptor's source is a man in his 60s in good health. The sequenced material came from blood. J is TRBJ1-1 and V is TRBV28; no reliable D call. CDR3 sequence reads: CASSSGGREDFF. DNA of the CDR3: TGTGCCAGCAGTTCCGGTGGTAGGGAGGATTTCTTT. The whole variable domain, remainder taken from reference TRBV28 and TRBJ1-1, is DVKVTQSSRYLVKRTGEKVFLECVQDMDHENMFWYRQDPGLGLRLIYFSYDVKMKEKGDIPEGYSVSREKKERFSLILESASTNQTSMYLCASSSGGREDFFGQGTRLTVV.